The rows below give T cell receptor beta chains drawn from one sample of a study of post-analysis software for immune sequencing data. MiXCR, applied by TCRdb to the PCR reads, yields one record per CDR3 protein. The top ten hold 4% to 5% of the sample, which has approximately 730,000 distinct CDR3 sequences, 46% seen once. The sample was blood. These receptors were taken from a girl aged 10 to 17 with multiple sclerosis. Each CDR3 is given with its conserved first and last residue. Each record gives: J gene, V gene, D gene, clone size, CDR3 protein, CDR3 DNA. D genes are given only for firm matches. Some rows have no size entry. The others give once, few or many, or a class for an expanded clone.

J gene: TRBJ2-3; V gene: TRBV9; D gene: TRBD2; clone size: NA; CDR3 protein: CASSSQTSGDPDTQYF; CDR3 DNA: TGTGCCAGCAGCTCCCAGACTAGCGGAGACCCGGATACGCAGTATTTT
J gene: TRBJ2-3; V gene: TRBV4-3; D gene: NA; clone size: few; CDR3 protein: CASSQDMSATDTQYF; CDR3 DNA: TGCGCCAGCAGCCAAGATATGAGCGCCACAGATACGCAGTATTTT
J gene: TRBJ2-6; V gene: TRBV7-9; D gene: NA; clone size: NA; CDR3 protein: CASSLAPPGQSAVLTF; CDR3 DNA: TGTGCCAGCAGCTTGGCCCCCCCCGGACAGTCTGCGGTCCTGACTTTC
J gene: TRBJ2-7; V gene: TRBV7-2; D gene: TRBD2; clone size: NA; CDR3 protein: CASSPLAGLSYEQYF; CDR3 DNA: TGTGCCAGCAGCCCCTTAGCGGGCCTCTCCTACGAGCAGTACTTC
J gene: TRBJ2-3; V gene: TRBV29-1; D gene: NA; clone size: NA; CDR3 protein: CSVVEWASTDTQYF; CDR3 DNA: TGCAGCGTTGTGGAGTGGGCAAGCACAGATACGCAGTATTTT
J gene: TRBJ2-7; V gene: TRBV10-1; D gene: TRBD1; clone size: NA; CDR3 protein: CASRTGHEQYF; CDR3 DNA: TGCGCCAGCAGGACAGGGCACGAGCAGTACTTC
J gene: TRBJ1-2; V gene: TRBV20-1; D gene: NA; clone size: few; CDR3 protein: CSAPRDGLNYGYTF; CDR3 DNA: TGCAGTGCCCCCCGGGACGGCCTTAACTATGGCTACACCTTC
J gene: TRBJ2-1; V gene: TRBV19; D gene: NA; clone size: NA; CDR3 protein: CASSIAWDTNEQFF; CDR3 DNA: TGTGCCAGTAGTATCGCTTGGGACACCAATGAGCAGTTCTTC
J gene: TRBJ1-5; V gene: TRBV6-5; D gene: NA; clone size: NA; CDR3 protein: CASSYSWDGPGGQPQHF; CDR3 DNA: TGTGCCAGCAGTTACTCCTGGGACGGGCCCGGTGGTCAGCCCCAGCATTTT
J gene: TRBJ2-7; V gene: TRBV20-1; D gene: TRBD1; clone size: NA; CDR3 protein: CSAPDGQGVSYEQYF; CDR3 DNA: TGCAGTGCTCCCGATGGACAGGGCGTCTCCTACGAGCAGTACTTC
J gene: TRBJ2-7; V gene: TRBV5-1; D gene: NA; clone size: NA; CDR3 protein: CASNTGGVEEQYF; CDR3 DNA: TGCGCCAGCAACACCGGGGGTGTCGAAGAGCAGTACTTC
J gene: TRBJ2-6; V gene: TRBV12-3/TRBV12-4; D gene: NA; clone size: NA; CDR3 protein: CASSFVTGRRSGANVLTF; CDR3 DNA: TGTGCCAGCAGTTTCGTCACAGGACGCCGCTCTGGGGCCAACGTCCTGACTTTC
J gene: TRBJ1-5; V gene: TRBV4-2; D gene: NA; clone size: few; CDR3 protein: CASSLNAGQPRHF; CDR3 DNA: TGTGCCAGCAGCCTGAACGCCGGTCAGCCCCGGCATTTT
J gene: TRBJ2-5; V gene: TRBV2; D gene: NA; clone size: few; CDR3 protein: CASRLRGYQETQYF; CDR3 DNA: TGTGCCAGCAGACTTCGAGGGTACCAAGAGACCCAGTACTTC
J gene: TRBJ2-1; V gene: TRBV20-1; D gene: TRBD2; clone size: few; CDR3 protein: CSARVLRRGGSYDEQFF; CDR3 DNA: TGCAGTGCTAGAGTTCTCCGGCGGGGCGGGAGCTATGATGAGCAGTTCTTC
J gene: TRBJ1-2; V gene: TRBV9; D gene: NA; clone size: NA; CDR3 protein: CASSVRDINYGYTF; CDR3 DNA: TGTGCCAGCAGCGTCCGGGACATCAACTATGGCTACACCTTC
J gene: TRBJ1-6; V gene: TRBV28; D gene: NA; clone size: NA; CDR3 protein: CASSPWDTPRSPLHF; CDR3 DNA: TGTGCCAGCAGTCCGTGGGACACCCCGCGTTCACCCCTCCACTTT
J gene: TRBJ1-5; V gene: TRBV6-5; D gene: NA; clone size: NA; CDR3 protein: CASSYSFVHQPQHF; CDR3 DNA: TGTGCCAGCAGTTACTCGTTCGTCCATCAGCCCCAGCATTTT
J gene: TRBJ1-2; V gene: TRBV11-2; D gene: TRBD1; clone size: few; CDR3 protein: CASSLDLGQGYGYTF; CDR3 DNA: TGTGCCAGCAGCTTAGATCTGGGACAGGGCTATGGCTACACCTTC
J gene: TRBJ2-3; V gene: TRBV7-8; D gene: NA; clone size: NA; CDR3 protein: CASSLSGAWGAADTQYF; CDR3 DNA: TGTGCCAGCAGCTTATCCGGGGCTTGGGGCGCCGCAGATACGCAGTATTTT
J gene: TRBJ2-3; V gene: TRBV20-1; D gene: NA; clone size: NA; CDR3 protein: CSASGTVGDTQYF; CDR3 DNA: TGCAGTGCTAGCGGGACGGTAGGAGATACGCAGTATTTT
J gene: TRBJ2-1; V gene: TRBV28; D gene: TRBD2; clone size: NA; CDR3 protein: CASSFQGLAGNEQFF; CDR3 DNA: TGTGCCAGCAGTTTTCAGGGACTAGCGGGAAATGAGCAGTTCTTC
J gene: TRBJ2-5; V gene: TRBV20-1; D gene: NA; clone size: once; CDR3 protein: CSARDSGRGGQETQYF; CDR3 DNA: TGCAGTGCTAGAGATTCTGGAAGGGGTGGACAAGAGACCCAGTACTTC
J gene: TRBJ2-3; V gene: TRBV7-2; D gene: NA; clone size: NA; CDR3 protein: CASSLINTDTQYF; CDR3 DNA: TGTGCCAGCAGCTTAATTAACACAGATACGCAGTATTTT
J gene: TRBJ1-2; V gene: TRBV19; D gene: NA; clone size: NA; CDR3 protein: CASTIDSAGYGYTF; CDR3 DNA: TGTGCCAGTACCATAGACTCGGCGGGCTATGGCTACACCTTC
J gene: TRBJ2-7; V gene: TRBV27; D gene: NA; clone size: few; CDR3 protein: CASSLAGESRLQYF; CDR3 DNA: TGTGCCAGCAGTTTAGCAGGGGAGTCTAGGTTGCAGTACTTC
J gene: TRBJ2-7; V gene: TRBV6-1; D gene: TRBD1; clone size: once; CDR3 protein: CASSDAPGQSYEQYF; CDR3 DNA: TGTGCCAGCAGTGACGCGCCGGGACAGAGCTACGAGCAGTACTTC
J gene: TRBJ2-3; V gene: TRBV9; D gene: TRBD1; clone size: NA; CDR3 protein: CASSPGQGVPDTQYF; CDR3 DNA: TGTGCCAGCAGCCCAGGACAGGGGGTCCCAGATACGCAGTATTTT
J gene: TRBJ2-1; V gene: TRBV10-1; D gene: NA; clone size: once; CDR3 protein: CASSDKEQFF; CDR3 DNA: TGCGCCAGCAGTGACAAGGAGCAGTTCTTC
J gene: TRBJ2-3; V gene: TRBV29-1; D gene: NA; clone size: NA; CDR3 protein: CSVYDLRTDTQYF; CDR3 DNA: TGCAGCGTTTACGACCTCAGGACAGATACGCAGTATTTT
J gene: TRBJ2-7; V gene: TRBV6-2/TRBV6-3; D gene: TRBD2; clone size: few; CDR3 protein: CASRESGGRSYEQYF; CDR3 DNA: TGTGCCAGCAGAGAAAGCGGGGGAAGGTCCTACGAGCAGTACTTC
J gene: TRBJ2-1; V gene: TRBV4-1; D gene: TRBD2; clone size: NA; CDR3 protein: CASRGAGSGGLVEQFF; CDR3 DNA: TGCGCCAGCAGGGGGGCTGGGAGCGGGGGCCTGGTTGAGCAGTTCTTC
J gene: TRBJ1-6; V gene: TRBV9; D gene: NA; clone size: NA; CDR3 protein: CASSVTEYNSPLHF; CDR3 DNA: TGTGCCAGCAGCGTGACAGAATATAATTCACCCCTCCACTTT
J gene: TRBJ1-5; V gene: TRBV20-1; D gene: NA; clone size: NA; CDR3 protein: CSAKEGNQPQHF; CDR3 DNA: TGCAGTGCTAAGGAGGGTAATCAGCCCCAGCATTTT
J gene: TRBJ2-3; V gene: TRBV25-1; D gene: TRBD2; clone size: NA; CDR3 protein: CASSESPLAAAGTQYF; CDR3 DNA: TGTGCCAGCAGTGAATCGCCACTAGCGGCAGCAGGTACGCAGTATTTT
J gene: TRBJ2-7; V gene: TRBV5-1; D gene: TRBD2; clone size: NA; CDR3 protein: CASSFESGGASYEQYF; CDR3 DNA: TGCGCCAGCAGCTTCGAGAGCGGGGGGGCCTCCTACGAGCAGTACTTC
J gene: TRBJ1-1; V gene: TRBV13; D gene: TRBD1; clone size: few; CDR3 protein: CASSQTTGGEAFF; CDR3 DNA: TGTGCCAGCAGCCAGACGACAGGGGGCGAGGCTTTCTTT
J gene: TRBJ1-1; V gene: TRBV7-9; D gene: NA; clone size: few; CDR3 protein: CASSFRTDPLNTEAFF; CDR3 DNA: TGTGCCAGCAGCTTCCGGACCGATCCTTTGAACACTGAAGCTTTCTTT
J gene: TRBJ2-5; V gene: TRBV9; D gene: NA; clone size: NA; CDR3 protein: CASSVGSGLGKETQYF; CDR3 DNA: TGTGCCAGCAGCGTAGGTTCAGGCCTGGGGAAAGAGACCCAGTACTTC
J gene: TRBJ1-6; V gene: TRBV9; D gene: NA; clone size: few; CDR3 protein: CASSAGSSPLHF; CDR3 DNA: TGTGCCAGCAGCGCAGGGAGTTCACCCCTCCACTTT
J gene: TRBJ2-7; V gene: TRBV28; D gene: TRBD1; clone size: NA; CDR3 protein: CASSPQQGLTYEQYF; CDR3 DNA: TGTGCCAGCAGTCCCCAACAGGGGCTTACCTACGAGCAGTACTTC
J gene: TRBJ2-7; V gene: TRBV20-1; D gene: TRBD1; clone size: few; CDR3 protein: CSARGNFDRVDEQYF; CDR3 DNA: TGCAGTGCTAGAGGGAACTTTGACAGGGTCGACGAGCAGTACTTC
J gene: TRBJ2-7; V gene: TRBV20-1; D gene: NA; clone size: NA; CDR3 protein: CSARDLTGEAYEQYF; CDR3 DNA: TGCAGTGCTAGAGATCTGACGGGAGAGGCCTACGAGCAGTACTTC
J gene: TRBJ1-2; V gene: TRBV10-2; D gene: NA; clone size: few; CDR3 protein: CASSELVFGGYTF; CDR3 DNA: TGCGCCAGCAGTGAGTTGGTGTTCGGTGGCTACACCTTC
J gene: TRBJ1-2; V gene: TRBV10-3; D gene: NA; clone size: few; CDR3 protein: CAISDPGREASYTF; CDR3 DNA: TGTGCCATCAGTGATCCCGGGAGGGAGGCAAGCTACACCTTC
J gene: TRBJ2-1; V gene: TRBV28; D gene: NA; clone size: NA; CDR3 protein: CASSFRLTDEQFF; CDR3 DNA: TGTGCCAGCAGTTTTCGGCTAACGGATGAGCAGTTCTTC
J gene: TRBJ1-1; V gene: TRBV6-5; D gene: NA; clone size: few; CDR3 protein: CASSYAGGNTEAFF; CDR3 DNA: TGTGCCAGCAGTTACGCCGGGGGGAACACTGAAGCTTTCTTT
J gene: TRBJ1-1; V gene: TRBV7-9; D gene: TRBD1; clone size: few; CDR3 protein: CASSLSQGGTEAFF; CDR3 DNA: TGTGCCAGCAGCCTTTCACAGGGGGGCACTGAAGCTTTCTTT
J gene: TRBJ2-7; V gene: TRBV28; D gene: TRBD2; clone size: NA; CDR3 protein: CASSHVAGGMSDEQYF; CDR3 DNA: TGTGCCAGCAGCCACGTAGCGGGAGGTATGAGCGACGAGCAGTACTTC
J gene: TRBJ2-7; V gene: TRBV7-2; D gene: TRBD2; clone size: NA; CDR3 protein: CASSPLAGGAYEQYF; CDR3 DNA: TGTGCCAGCAGCCCTCTAGCGGGAGGGGCCTACGAGCAGTACTTC
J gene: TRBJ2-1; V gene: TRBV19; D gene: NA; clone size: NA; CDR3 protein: CASSIRPGGTYNYEQFF; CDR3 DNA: TGTGCCAGTAGTATCCGCCCAGGGGGGACATACAACTATGAGCAGTTCTTC
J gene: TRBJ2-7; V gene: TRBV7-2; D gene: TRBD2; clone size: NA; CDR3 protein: CASSPSGMGYEQYF; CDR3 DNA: TGTGCCAGCAGCCCTAGCGGGATGGGCTACGAGCAGTACTTC
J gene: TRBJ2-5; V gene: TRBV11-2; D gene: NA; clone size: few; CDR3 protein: CASSSGVVGSQETQYF; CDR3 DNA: TGTGCCAGCAGCTCGGGGGTAGTGGGCTCCCAAGAGACCCAGTACTTC